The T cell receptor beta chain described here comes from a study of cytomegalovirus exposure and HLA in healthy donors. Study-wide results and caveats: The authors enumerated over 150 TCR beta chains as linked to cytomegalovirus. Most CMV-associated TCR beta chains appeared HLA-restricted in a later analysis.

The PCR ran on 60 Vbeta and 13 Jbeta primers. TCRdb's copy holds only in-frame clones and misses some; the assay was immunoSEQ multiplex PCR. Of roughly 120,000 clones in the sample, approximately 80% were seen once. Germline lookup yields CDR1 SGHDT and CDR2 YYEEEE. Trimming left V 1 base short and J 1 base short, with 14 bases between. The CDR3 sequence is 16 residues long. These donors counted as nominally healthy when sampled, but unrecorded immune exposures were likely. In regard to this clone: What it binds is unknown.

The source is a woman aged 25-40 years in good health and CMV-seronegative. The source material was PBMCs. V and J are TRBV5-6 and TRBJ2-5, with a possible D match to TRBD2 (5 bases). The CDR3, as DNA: TGTGCCAGCAGCTTGTCGCCCATCGGAGGCCAAGAGACCCAGTACTTC. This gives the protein CASSLSPIGGQETQYF.